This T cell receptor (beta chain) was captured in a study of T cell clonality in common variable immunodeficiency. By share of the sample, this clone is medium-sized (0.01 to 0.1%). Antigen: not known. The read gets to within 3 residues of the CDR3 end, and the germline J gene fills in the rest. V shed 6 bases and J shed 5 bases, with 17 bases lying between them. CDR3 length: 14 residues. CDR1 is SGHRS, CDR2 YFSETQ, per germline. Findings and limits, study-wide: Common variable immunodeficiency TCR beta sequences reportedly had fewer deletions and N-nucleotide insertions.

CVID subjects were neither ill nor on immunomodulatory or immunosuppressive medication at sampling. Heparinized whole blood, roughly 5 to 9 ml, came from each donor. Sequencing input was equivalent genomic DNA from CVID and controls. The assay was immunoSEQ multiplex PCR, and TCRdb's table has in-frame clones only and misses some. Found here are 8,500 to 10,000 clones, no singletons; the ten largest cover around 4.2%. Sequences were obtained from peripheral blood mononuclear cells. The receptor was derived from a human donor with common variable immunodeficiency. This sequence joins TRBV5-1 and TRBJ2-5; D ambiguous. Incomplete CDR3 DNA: TGCGCCAGCACCAAAGAGGTCCTTTCGGAGACC. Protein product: CASTKEVLSET. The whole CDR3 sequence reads CASTKEVLSETQYF.